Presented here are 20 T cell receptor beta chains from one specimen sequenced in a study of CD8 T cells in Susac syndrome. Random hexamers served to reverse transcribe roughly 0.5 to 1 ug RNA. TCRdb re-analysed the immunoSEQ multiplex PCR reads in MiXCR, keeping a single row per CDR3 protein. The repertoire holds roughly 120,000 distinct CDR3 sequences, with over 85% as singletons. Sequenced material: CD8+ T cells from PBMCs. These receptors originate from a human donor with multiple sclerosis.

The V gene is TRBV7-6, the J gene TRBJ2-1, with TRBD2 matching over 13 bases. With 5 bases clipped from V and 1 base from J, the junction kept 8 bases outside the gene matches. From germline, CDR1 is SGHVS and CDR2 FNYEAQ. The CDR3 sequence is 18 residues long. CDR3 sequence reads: CASSPRTSGSYSYNEQFF. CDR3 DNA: TGTGCCAGCAGCCCAAGGACTAGCGGGAGTTATTCCTACAATGAGCAGTTCTTC.

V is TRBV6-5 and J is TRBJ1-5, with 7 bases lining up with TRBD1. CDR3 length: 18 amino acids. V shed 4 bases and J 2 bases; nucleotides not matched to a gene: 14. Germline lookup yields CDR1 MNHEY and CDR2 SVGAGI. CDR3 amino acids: CASSSPRQGASGNQPQHF. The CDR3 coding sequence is TGTGCCAGCAGTTCCCCACGACAGGGAGCTTCCGGCAATCAGCCCCAGCATTTT.

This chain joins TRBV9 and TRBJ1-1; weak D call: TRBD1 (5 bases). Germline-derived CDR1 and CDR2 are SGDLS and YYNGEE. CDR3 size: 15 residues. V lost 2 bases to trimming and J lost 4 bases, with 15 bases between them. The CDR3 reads CASSVSQGEGTEAFF. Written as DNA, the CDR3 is TGTGCCAGCAGCGTTAGTCAGGGCGAGGGCACTGAAGCTTTCTTT.

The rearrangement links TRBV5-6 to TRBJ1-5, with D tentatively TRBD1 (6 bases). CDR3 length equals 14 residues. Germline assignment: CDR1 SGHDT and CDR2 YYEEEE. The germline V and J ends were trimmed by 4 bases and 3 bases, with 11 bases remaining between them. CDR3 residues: CASSQGQINQPQHF. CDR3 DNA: TGTGCCAGCAGCCAAGGACAGATCAATCAGCCCCAGCATTTT.

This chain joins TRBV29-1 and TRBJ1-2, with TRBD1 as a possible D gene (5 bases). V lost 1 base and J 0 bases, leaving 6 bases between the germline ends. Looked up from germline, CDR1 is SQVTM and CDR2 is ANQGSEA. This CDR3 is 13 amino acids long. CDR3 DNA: TGCAGCGTTGAAGGGGGGTCTAACTATGGCTACACCTTC. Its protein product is CSVEGGSNYGYTF.

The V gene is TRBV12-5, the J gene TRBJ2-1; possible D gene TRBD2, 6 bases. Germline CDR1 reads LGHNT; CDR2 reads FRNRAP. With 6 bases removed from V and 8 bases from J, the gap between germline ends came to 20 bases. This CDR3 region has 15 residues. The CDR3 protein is CASGRVQGLADEQFF. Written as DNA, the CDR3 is TGTGCTAGTGGGAGGGTGCAGGGTTTAGCGGATGAGCAGTTCTTC.

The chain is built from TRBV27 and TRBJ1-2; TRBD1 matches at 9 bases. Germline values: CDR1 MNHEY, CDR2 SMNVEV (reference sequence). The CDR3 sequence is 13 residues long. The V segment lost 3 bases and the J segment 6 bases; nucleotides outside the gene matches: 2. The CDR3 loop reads CASSFRDRDGYTF. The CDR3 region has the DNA TGTGCCAGCAGTTTCCGGGACAGGGATGGCTACACCTTC.

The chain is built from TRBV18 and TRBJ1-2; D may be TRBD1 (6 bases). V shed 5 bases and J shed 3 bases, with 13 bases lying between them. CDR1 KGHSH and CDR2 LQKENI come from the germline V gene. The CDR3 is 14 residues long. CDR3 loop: CASSGQGPHYGYTF. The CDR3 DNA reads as TGTGCCAGCTCAGGGCAGGGGCCTCACTATGGCTACACCTTC.

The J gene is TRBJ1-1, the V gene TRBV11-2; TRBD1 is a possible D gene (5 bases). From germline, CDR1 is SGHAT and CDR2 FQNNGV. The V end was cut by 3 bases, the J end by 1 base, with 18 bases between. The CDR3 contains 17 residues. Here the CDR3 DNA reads TGTGCCAGCAGCTTGTTTGCCATTGAGGGGACGAACACTGAAGCTTTCTTT. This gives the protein CASSLFAIEGTNTEAFF.

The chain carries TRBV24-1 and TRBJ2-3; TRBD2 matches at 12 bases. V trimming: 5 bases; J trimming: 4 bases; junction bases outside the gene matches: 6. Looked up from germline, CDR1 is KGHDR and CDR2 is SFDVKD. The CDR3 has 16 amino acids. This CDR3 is CATSVTSGSKADTQYF. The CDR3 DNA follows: TGTGCCACCAGTGTGACTAGCGGGAGTAAGGCAGATACGCAGTATTTT.

The CDR3 spells CASSLVGSQNEQYF. The CDR3 region has the DNA TGTGCCAGCAGTTTAGTAGGGAGTCAGAACGAGCAGTACTTC. The rearrangement links TRBV28 to TRBJ2-7; D is perhaps TRBD2 (5 bases). Germline V gene data show CDR1 as MDHEN and CDR2 as SYDVKM. The CDR3 sequence is 14 residues long. V was trimmed by 2 bases and J by 5 bases, leaving 13 bases between them.

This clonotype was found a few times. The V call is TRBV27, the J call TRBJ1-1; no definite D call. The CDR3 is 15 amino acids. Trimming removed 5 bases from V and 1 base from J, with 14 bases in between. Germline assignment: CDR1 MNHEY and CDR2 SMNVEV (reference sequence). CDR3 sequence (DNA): TGTGCCAGCAGTCCGATCGGACGTACGAACACTGAAGCTTTCTTT. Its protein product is CASSPIGRTNTEAFF.

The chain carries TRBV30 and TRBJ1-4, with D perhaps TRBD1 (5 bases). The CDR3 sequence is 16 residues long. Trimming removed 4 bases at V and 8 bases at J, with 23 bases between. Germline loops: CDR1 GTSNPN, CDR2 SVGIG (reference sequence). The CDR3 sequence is CAWKGEEGVRWEKLFF. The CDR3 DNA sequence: TGTGCCTGGAAAGGGGAGGAAGGCGTCCGGTGGGAAAAACTGTTTTTT.

CDR3 in DNA: TGTGCCAGCAGTGAATCTCCGAACTCCTACGAGCAGTACTTC. Translated, it gives CASSESPNSYEQYF. The chain employs TRBV2 and TRBJ2-7; D ambiguous. The V end lost 2 bases, the J end lost 0 bases, and 8 bases lay between the germline ends. Germline-derived CDR1 and CDR2 are SNHLY and FYNNEI. This CDR3 comprises 14 residues.

CDR3 in amino acids: CASSLGLAGAEFF. The CDR3 region has the DNA TGTGCCAGCAGCTTAGGATTAGCGGGAGCAGAGTTCTTC. The chain couples TRBV11-2 to TRBJ2-1; 9 positions agree with TRBD2. The CDR3 covers 13 residues. Germline-derived CDR1 and CDR2 are SGHAT and FQNNGV. V was clipped by 1 base and J by 14 bases; unmatched bases: 6.

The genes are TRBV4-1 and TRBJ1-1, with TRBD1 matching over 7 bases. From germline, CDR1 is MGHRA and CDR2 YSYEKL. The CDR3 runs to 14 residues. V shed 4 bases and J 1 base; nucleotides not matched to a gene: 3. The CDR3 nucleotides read TGCGCCAGCAGCCGACAGGGCAGGAACACTGAAGCTTTCTTT. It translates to CASSRQGRNTEAFF.

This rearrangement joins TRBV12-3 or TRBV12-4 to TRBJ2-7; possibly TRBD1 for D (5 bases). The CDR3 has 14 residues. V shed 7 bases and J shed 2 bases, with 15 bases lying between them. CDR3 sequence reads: CASTKDGRAYEQYF. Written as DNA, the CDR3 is TGTGCCAGCACCAAAGATGGCAGGGCCTACGAGCAGTACTTC.

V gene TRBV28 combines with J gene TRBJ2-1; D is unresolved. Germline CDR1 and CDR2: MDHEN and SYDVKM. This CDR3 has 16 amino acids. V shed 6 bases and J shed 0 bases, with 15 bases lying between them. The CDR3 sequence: CASSMRLTSSYNEQFF. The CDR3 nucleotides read TGTGCCAGCAGCATGAGACTGACCAGCTCCTACAATGAGCAGTTCTTC.

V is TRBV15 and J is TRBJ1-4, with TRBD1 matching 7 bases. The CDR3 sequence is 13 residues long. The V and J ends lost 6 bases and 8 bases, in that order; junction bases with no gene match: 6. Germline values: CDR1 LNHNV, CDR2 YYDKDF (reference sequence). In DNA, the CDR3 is TGTGCCACCAGTACCGGGACAGACGAAAAACTGTTTTTT. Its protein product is CATSTGTDEKLFF.

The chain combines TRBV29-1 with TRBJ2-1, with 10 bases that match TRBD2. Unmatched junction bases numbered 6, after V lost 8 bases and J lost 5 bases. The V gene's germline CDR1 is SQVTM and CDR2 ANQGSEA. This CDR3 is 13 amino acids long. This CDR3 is CSTDSGRDNEQFF. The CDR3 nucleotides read TGCAGCACCGACAGCGGGAGGGACAATGAGCAGTTCTTC.